The 32 T cell receptor beta chains given below trace back to one sample, sequenced in a study of cytomegalovirus exposure and HLA in healthy donors. The protocol was immunoSEQ multiplex PCR, while the TCRdb copy is restricted to in-frame clones and leaves out a portion. Here the sample spans 200,000 to 250,000 clones, about nine tenths being singletons. Material: PBMCs. The origin of the receptors is a woman between 18 and 29 years old in good health and CMV-seronegative.

The chain couples TRBV18 to TRBJ1-4; no firm D call. The germline V gene encodes CDR1 KGHSH and CDR2 LQKENI. The CDR3 spans 15 residues. The V gene lost 3 bases and the J gene lost 0 bases, with 8 bases spanning the gap. CDR3 region: CASSPVQTTNEKLFF. Written as DNA, the CDR3 is TGTGCCAGCTCACCGGTACAGACAACTAATGAAAAACTGTTTTTT. The full variable domain, with the rest looked up from reference TRBV18 and TRBJ1-4, is NAGVMQNPRHLVRRRGQEARLRCSPMKGHSHVYWYRQLPEEGLKFMVYLQKENIIDESGMPKERFSAEFPKEGPSILRIQQVVRGDSAAYFCASSPVQTTNEKLFFGSGTQLSVL.

This chain links TRBV4-2 with TRBJ2-5; 9 bases are shared with TRBD2. Losses at the gene ends were 2 bases for V and 5 bases for J; bases not matched to a gene: 9. The germline V gene encodes CDR1 LGHNA and CDR2 YNFKEQ. The CDR3 has 16 amino acids. CDR3 region: CASSQLGSGGGETQYF. For the CDR3, the DNA is TGTGCCAGCAGCCAACTCGGTAGCGGGGGAGGGGAGACCCAGTACTTC.

The chain joins TRBV11-2 to TRBJ2-7; tentatively, D is TRBD1 (6 bases). V was clipped by 0 bases and J by 7 bases, with 16 bases between them. There are 15 residues in the CDR3. The germline CDR1 and CDR2 sequences are SGHAT and FQNNGV. The CDR3 DNA reads TGTGCCAGCAGCTTAGATGGGGCAGGGGCCTTGGAGCAGTACTTC. The encoded protein is CASSLDGAGALEQYF. Drawing the rest from reference TRBV11-2 and TRBJ2-7, the complete variable domain is EAGVAQSPRYKIIEKRQSVAFWCNPISGHATLYWYQQILGQGPKLLIQFQNNGVVDDSQLPKDRFSAERLKGVDSTLKIQPAKLEDSAVYLCASSLDGAGALEQYFGPGTRLTVT.

A few counts support this clone. The rearrangement uses TRBV7-9 and TRBJ1-2; D not resolved. CDR3 length equals 15 residues. Trimming stripped 6 bases from V and 8 bases from J, with 22 bases between. Looked up from germline, CDR1 is SEHNR and CDR2 is FQNEAQ (reference sequence). CDR3 region: CASSPFTETQGGYTF. CDR3 DNA sequence: TGTGCCAGCAGTCCATTTACAGAGACCCAAGGAGGCTACACCTTC.

This clone occurred once. This rearrangement joins TRBV27 to TRBJ1-1, with 7 bases that match TRBD1. Germline V gene data show CDR1 as MNHEY and CDR2 as SMNVEV (reference sequence). This CDR3 is built from 14 residues. V shed 6 bases, J shed 2 bases, and the junction held 6 bases outside the gene matches. The CDR3 loop reads CASRSTGENTEAFF. The CDR3, as DNA: TGTGCCAGCAGATCAACAGGGGAAAACACTGAAGCTTTCTTT.

V is TRBV29-1 and J is TRBJ1-3; 9 nucleotides line up with TRBD1. CDR3 size: 12 residues. V was clipped by 3 bases and J by 11 bases; unmatched bases: 5. Germline V lookup: CDR1 SQVTM, CDR2 ANQGSEA. This CDR3 reads CSVDGTGSAIYF. For the CDR3, the DNA is TGCAGCGTTGACGGGACAGGGAGCGCCATATATTTT.

This chain uses TRBV5-4 with TRBJ1-6, with D tentatively TRBD1 (6 bases). The V end was cut by 0 bases, the J end by 11 bases, with 18 bases between. The CDR3 runs to 16 residues. CDR1 is SGHNT and CDR2 is YYREEE in the germline V gene (reference sequence). The CDR3 DNA reads TGTGCCAGCAGCTTGGAGGGGGGGTCTTCAGGGGCACCCCTCCACTTT. It specifies CASSLEGGSSGAPLHF.

J is TRBJ1-5 and V is TRBV28; D unresolved. Trimming removed 9 bases from V and 1 base from J, with 13 bases in between. From germline, CDR1 is MDHEN and CDR2 SYDVKM. This CDR3 is 14 amino acids long. DNA of the CDR3: TGTGCCAGTTCGTACAGCCTGAGCAATCAGCCCCAGCATTTT. This sequence encodes CASSYSLSNQPQHF.

The chain employs TRBV9 and TRBJ1-2; a possible D gene is TRBD1 (5 bases). Germline assignment: CDR1 SGDLS and CDR2 YYNGEE. V gave up 4 bases and J gave up 8 bases, with 12 bases separating them. The CDR3 consists of 12 residues. The CDR3 nucleotides are TGTGCCAGCAGCCTACGGGGGGAGGGCTACACCTTC. Its translation: CASSLRGEGYTF.

The chain joins TRBV27 to TRBJ1-1, with TRBD1 identical over 7 bases. The CDR3 loop spans 14 amino acids. The V gene end was trimmed by 5 bases and the J gene end by 5 bases; junction bases not matched to a gene: 8. The germline gives CDR1 MNHEY, CDR2 SMNVEV (reference sequence). CDR3 sequence reads: CASSPQGVGTEAFF. CDR3 sequence (DNA): TGTGCCAGCAGTCCGCAGGGGGTAGGAACTGAAGCTTTCTTT.

CDR3 sequence (DNA): TGTGCCAGCACCCGGGACACTGAAGCTTTCTTT. Encoded protein: CASTRDTEAFF. The V and J genes are TRBV6-1 and TRBJ1-1; D gene uncertain. V was cut by 7 bases and J by 3 bases, with 6 bases left in between. The CDR3 is made up of 11 amino acids. Germline-derived CDR1 and CDR2 are MNHNS and SASEGT.

This clone was seen more than once but under ten times. The chain is built from TRBV2 and TRBJ1-5; a weak D match, TRBD1 (5 bases). V was pared by 4 bases and J by 1 base, with 11 bases between. The germline CDR1 and CDR2 sequences are SNHLY and FYNNEI. CDR3 length: 15 amino acids. The CDR3 DNA sequence: TGTGCCAGCAGTGTAGATAGGGGCAGCAATCAGCCCCAGCATTTT. Translation gives CASSVDRGSNQPQHF.

V and J are TRBV2 and TRBJ2-6, with a possible D match to TRBD2 (7 bases). Trimming stripped 2 bases from V and 2 bases from J, with 25 bases between. The CDR3 is 21 amino acids. Germline CDR1 is SNHLY and CDR2 is FYNNEI. The CDR3 sequence is CASSESPSTPGRGTGANVLTF. The CDR3 DNA reads as TGTGCCAGCAGTGAATCCCCGTCCACACCGGGGAGGGGGACTGGGGCCAACGTCCTGACTTTC.

The V call is TRBV11-2, the J call TRBJ1-1; D is undetermined. Germline V lookup: CDR1 SGHAT, CDR2 FQNNGV. This CDR3 comprises 11 residues. Trimming stripped 0 bases from V and 8 bases from J, with 4 bases between. CDR3 in amino acids: CASSLDREAFF. The CDR3 DNA follows: TGTGCCAGCAGCTTAGATAGAGAAGCTTTCTTT.

The chain has TRBV30 and TRBJ2-1, with 8 bases fitting TRBD2. CDR3 size: 15 residues. Germline values: CDR1 GTSNPN, CDR2 SVGIG (reference sequence). J gave up 1 base and V 4 bases, and 6 bases lay outside the gene matches. CDR3 amino acids: CAWTTGLGSYNEQFF. The DNA of the CDR3 is TGTGCCTGGACGACGGGACTAGGGTCCTACAATGAGCAGTTCTTC.

The CDR3 DNA follows: TGCAGTGCTCCCCGTACATACGAGCAGTACTTC. This codes for CSAPRTYEQYF. The V and J genes are TRBV20-1 and TRBJ2-7, with no clear D. The germline CDR1 and CDR2 sequences are DFQATT and SNEGSKA (reference sequence). CDR3 length: 11 amino acids. V was trimmed by 5 bases and J by 4 bases, leaving 9 bases between them.

V is TRBV19 and J is TRBJ2-2; a weak D match, TRBD1 (6 bases). V was clipped by 5 bases and J by 5 bases, with 15 bases between them. The CDR3 is 15 amino acids. Germline V gives CDR1 LNHDA, CDR2 SQIVND (reference sequence). This CDR3 reads CASSRAGEKTGELFF. The CDR3 bases are TGTGCCAGTAGTCGGGCAGGGGAGAAAACCGGGGAGCTGTTTTTT.

CDR3 sequence reads: CASKPSRRRNTEAFF. In DNA, the CDR3 is TGTGCCAGCAAGCCCTCAAGACGGAGAAACACTGAAGCTTTCTTT. V usage is TRBV11-2 and J usage is TRBJ1-1; no reliable D call. The germline V gene encodes CDR1 SGHAT and CDR2 FQNNGV. This CDR3 contains 15 residues. V was cut by 7 bases and J by 2 bases, with 17 bases left in between. Drawing the rest from reference TRBV11-2 and TRBJ1-1, the complete variable domain is EAGVAQSPRYKIIEKRQSVAFWCNPISGHATLYWYQQILGQGPKLLIQFQNNGVVDDSQLPKDRFSAERLKGVDSTLKIQPAKLEDSAVYLCASKPSRRRNTEAFFGQGTRLTVV.

V is TRBV5-6 and J is TRBJ1-4; 10 bases match TRBD1. This CDR3 region has 14 residues. V dropped 6 bases and J dropped 5; count of bases not matched to a gene: 4. Germline V gene lookup returns CDR1 SGHDT and CDR2 YYEEEE. DNA of the CDR3: TGTGCCAGCACCACGGGACAGGGGAATGAAAAACTGTTTTTT. Amino acid sequence: CASTTGQGNEKLFF. Combining the CDR3 with reference TRBV5-6 and TRBJ1-4 gives the whole variable domain DAGVTQSPTHLIKTRGQQVTLRCSPKSGHDTVSWYQQALGQGPQFIFQYYEEEERQRGNFPDRFSGHQFPNYSSELNVNALLLGDSALYLCASTTGQGNEKLFFGSGTQLSVL.

The chain recombines TRBV9 with TRBJ2-6, with D unresolved. The V gene's germline CDR1 is SGDLS and CDR2 YYNGEE. The CDR3 totals 13 residues. V lost 4 bases, J lost 0 bases, and 2 bases lay in between. CDR3: CASSRSGANVLTF. For the CDR3, the DNA is TGTGCCAGCAGCCGCTCTGGGGCCAACGTCCTGACTTTC.

The chain couples TRBV18 to TRBJ1-5; the D gene is possibly TRBD1 (5 bases). CDR1 KGHSH and CDR2 LQKENI come from the germline V gene. V gave up 1 base and J gave up 3 bases, with 10 bases separating them. The CDR3 totals 15 residues. The CDR3 region has the DNA TGTGCCAGCTCACCACAGATAGGGGACAATCAGCCCCAGCATTTT. It yields the protein CASSPQIGDNQPQHF. The full variable domain, completed using reference TRBV18 and TRBJ1-5, is NAGVMQNPRHLVRRRGQEARLRCSPMKGHSHVYWYRQLPEEGLKFMVYLQKENIIDESGMPKERFSAEFPKEGPSILRIQQVVRGDSAAYFCASSPQIGDNQPQHFGDGTRLSIL.

This chain links TRBV7-3 with TRBJ2-2, with TRBD2 identical over 7 bases. The V gene's germline CDR1 is SGHTA and CDR2 FQGTGA. This CDR3 has 15 amino acids. Trimming removed 5 bases from V and 8 bases from J; junction bases left unmatched: 11. The CDR3, as DNA: TGTGCCAGCAGCCGAGGGGCGGGAGCGACGGGGGAGCTGTTTTTT. It yields the protein CASSRGAGATGELFF.

This rearrangement joins TRBV6-7 to TRBJ1-5; TRBD1 matches at 7 bases. TRBV6-7 is an open reading frame whose function is uncertain. Trimming removed 2 bases from V and 7 bases from J; junction bases left unmatched: 11. The CDR3 has 16 residues. The CDR3 DNA is TGTGCCAGCAGTTACACGCACCGAGACAGGGTACAGCCCCAGCATTTT. As protein: CASSYTHRDRVQPQHF.

V is TRBV25-1 and J is TRBJ1-4; 9 bases map to TRBD1. Germline CDR1 MGHDK, CDR2 SYGVNS. The J segment lost 6 bases and the V segment lost 2 bases, leaving 7 bases of the junction unmatched. This CDR3 is 16 amino acids long. CDR3 DNA sequence: TGTGCCAGCAGTGAACTCCTACAGGGGGCTGATGAAAAACTGTTTTTT. Residues: CASSELLQGADEKLFF.

Written as DNA, the CDR3 is TGTGCCAGTAGTACGGCTAGCGGGAGGCGGGCCTACGAGCAGTACTTC. It codes for CASSTASGRRAYEQYF. This rearrangement joins TRBV19 to TRBJ2-7, with 11 bases that match TRBD2. V dropped 4 bases and J dropped 2; count of bases not matched to a gene: 7. The CDR3 runs 16 residues. Germline CDR1 reads LNHDA; CDR2 reads SQIVND (reference sequence).

The V gene is TRBV4-1, the J gene TRBJ1-5, with TRBD1 identical over 8 bases. V lost 4 bases and J lost 2; bases outside the gene matches: 4. Per germline, CDR1 MGHRA and CDR2 YSYEKL. The CDR3 covers 15 residues. Here the CDR3 reads CASSPQGGGNQPQHF. The CDR3 DNA sequence: TGCGCCAGCAGCCCACAGGGGGGAGGCAATCAGCCCCAGCATTTT.

In its sample, this clone was seen once. This chain links TRBV10-3 with TRBJ1-2, with D tentatively TRBD1 (6 bases). This CDR3 is 13 amino acids long. CDR1 is ENHRY, CDR2 SYGVKD, per germline. Trimming removed 6 bases from V and 6 bases from J, with 14 bases in between. Written as DNA, the CDR3 is TGTGCCATCAGAGGCAGGGGATTGGATGGCTACACCTTC. It yields the protein CAIRGRGLDGYTF.

V is TRBV11-2 and J is TRBJ2-1; TRBD2 aligns across 12 bases. CDR1 and CDR2 from the germline V gene are SGHAT and FQNNGV. The CDR3 sequence is 17 residues long. Trimming cost V 4 bases and J 7 bases; bases outside gene matches: 11. The CDR3 protein is CASSSSHGTSGLNEQFF. The CDR3 bases are TGTGCCAGCAGCTCCTCCCATGGGACTAGCGGGTTGAATGAGCAGTTCTTC.

V usage is TRBV30 and J usage is TRBJ1-1; the D is unclear. Between the trimmed V and J ends, which lost 2 bases and 4 bases, there was a span of 8 bases. Germline CDR1 reads GTSNPN; CDR2 reads SVGIG (reference sequence). The CDR3 is 12 amino acids. The CDR3 protein is CAWSWRSTEAFF. For the CDR3, the DNA is TGTGCCTGGAGTTGGCGGTCCACTGAAGCTTTCTTT.

This chain's CDR3 is CASSSNEQFF. For the CDR3, the DNA is TGTGCCAGCAGTTCGAATGAGCAGTTCTTC. The chain uses TRBV28 and TRBJ2-1; no firm D call. CDR3 size: 10 residues. Trimming removed 4 bases at V and 7 bases at J, with 2 bases between. Germline assignment: CDR1 MDHEN and CDR2 SYDVKM.

This chain joins TRBV7-2 and TRBJ2-7; TRBD2 agrees at 11 bases. After removal of 5 bases from V and 1 base from J, the junction contained 4 bases not matched to a gene. Germline V CDR1 and CDR2: SGHTA, FQGNSA. The CDR3 is 15 amino acids. For the CDR3, the DNA is TGTGCCAGCAGCGGTTCTAGCGGGAGGTCCTACGAGCAGTACTTC. Protein product: CASSGSSGRSYEQYF. Complete variable domain (other parts from reference TRBV7-2 and TRBJ2-7): GAGVSQSPSNKVTEKGKDVELRCDPISGHTALYWYRQSLGQGLEFLIYFQGNSAPDKSGLPSDRFSAERTGGSVSTLTIQRTQQEDSAVYLCASSGSSGRSYEQYFGPGTRLTVT.

In nucleotides, the CDR3 is TGTGCCAGCAGCCTCAATGTACTAGCGGGAGCTGGGGAGACCCAGTACTTC. Its translation is CASSLNVLAGAGETQYF. The chain joins TRBV7-8 to TRBJ2-5; TRBD2 agrees at 11 bases. Germline lookup yields CDR1 SGHVS and CDR2 FQNEAQ. V shed 5 bases, J shed 5 bases, and the junction held 13 bases outside the gene matches. The CDR3 consists of 17 residues.